The T cell receptor (beta chain) under discussion was sequenced for a study of blood T cell repertoires in COVID-19. The V end lost 6 bases, the J end lost 1 base, and 9 bases lay between the germline ends. The CDR3 extends over 13 amino acids. The germline gives CDR1 LNHDA, CDR2 SQIVND (reference sequence). The method was immunoSEQ multiplex PCR; TCRdb's version includes in-frame clones alone and lacks a portion of them. The sample lists over 90,000 clones, over 75% occurring once. This TCR derives from a man aged 55 to 70 with acute or convalescent COVID-19. The chain is built from TRBV19 and TRBJ1-1; tentatively, D is TRBD1 (5 bases). Sequencing was performed on peripheral blood. CDR3 coding DNA: TGTGCCAGTAGATGGGGGGAGAACACTGAAGCTTTCTTT. Amino acid sequence: CASRWGENTEAFF. Based on the CDR3 plus reference TRBV19 and TRBJ1-1, the full variable domain is DGGITQSPKYLFRKEGQNVTLSCEQNLNHDAMYWYRQDPGQGLRLIYYSQIVNDFQKGDIAEGYSVSREKKESFPLTVTSAQKNPTAFYLCASRWGENTEAFFGQGTRLTVV.